These T cell receptor beta chains were read from a single sample in a study of shared T cell receptors in the human thymus. Repertoires were generated with immunoSEQ multiplex PCR, while TCRdb's copy carries only in-frame clones and drops some. The sample holds hundreds of thousands of clones, around 87% seen once. These data were also filed under a second study, of human thymus T cells.

Material: thymocytes. These TCRs come from a boy in the first two years of life with a congenital heart defect. Both conserved end residues are part of each CDR3. The D gene is left open where the match is weak. Part of the rows lack a size; the others show once, few, many or a class for expanded clones.

TGTGCCAGCAGCTCGACTGTCTCCTACGAGCAGTACTTC CASSSTVSYEQYF TRBV5-6 . . TRBJ2-7
TGTGCCAACAAGACAGGGGGCGACTATGGCTACACCTTC CANKTGGDYGYTF TRBV21-1 . . TRBJ1-2
TGTGCCAGCAGCTTGGGTCTAGGGGACTACGAGCAGTACTTC CASSLGLGDYEQYF TRBV5-6 . . TRBJ2-7
TGCGCCAGCAGCTTGAACCGGGACAGGGCTGACGAGCAGTACTTC CASSLNRDRADEQYF TRBV5-1 . TRBD1 TRBJ2-7
TGTGCCAACTTTCAGGGCCCGTTTTCTGAAGCTTTCTTT CANFQGPFSEAFF TRBV6-1 . . TRBJ1-1
TGTGCCAGCAGCTTATGGACAGGGCGAATGAATGAGCAGTTCTTC CASSLWTGRMNEQFF TRBV5-6 . TRBD1 TRBJ2-1
TGCAGCGGGACAGGGCTGGCCGGGGAGCTGTTTTTT CSGTGLAGELFF TRBV29-1 . TRBD1 TRBJ2-2
TGTGCCAGCAGCTTGGGGCAGATCAATGAGCAGTTCTTC CASSLGQINEQFF TRBV11-2 . . TRBJ2-1
TGTGCCAGCAGCCCAACTGGACAGAGATCAGATACGCAGTATTTT CASSPTGQRSDTQYF TRBV14 . . TRBJ2-3
TGTGCCACCACTAACAGGGGAGTAGCCAAAAACATTCAGTACTTC CATTNRGVAKNIQYF TRBV15 . TRBD1 TRBJ2-4
TGTGCCAGCAGTCCCGACAGGGGCTCCTATAATTCACCCCTCCACTTT CASSPDRGSYNSPLHF TRBV27 . TRBD1 TRBJ1-6
TGTGCCAGTAGATCAGGGCACGGCTACACCTTC CASRSGHGYTF TRBV19 . . TRBJ1-2
TGTGCCAGCAGTGAAAGCGGGAGGGCCGCCGGGGAGCTGTTTTTT CASSESGRAAGELFF TRBV2 few TRBD2 TRBJ2-2
TGCGCCAGCAGCCAAGAGGCGACAGGGCCCCCTTCTAATTCACCCCTCCACTTT CASSQEATGPPSNSPLHF TRBV4-1 . TRBD1 TRBJ1-6
TGTGCCAGCAGTGGGCGGACAGGGTATCAGCCCCAGCATTTT CASSGRTGYQPQHF TRBV28 . TRBD1 TRBJ1-5
TGCGCCAGCAGCTTGGTTCTCGGGTCTCCCTACGAGCAGTACTTC CASSLVLGSPYEQYF TRBV5-1 . . TRBJ2-7
TGCGCCAGCAGCCAAGGTCGTGGACAGGGCTTGGACTACGAGCAGTACTTC CASSQGRGQGLDYEQYF TRBV4-1 . TRBD1 TRBJ2-7
TGTGCCAGCAGCTTAGCCTTTTGCCAGGCTAGCAATCAGCCCCAGCATTTT CASSLAFCQASNQPQHF TRBV11-3 few . TRBJ1-5
TGTGCCAGCAGATACACTAGCGGGGGCACAGATACGCAGTATTTT CASRYTSGGTDTQYF TRBV6-5 . TRBD2 TRBJ2-3
TGTGCCAGCAGGACAGGGGCCTCCTACAATGAGCAGTTCTTC CASRTGASYNEQFF TRBV25-1 . TRBD1 TRBJ2-1
TGCGCCAGCAGCTTACTAGGGACTAGGCATGGCTACACCTTC CASSLLGTRHGYTF TRBV5-1 few . TRBJ1-2
TGTGCCAGCACCGCGGACAGGGATTACTACGAGCAGTACTTC CASTADRDYYEQYF TRBV28 once TRBD1 TRBJ2-7
TGCGCCAGCAGCAGTCCACTAGCGGGGGCGCGGGTAACCGGGGAGCTGTTTTTT CASSSPLAGARVTGELFF TRBV5-1 . TRBD2 TRBJ2-2
TGTGCCAGCAGTTTATCGGGACAGGGGCACATCTATGGCTACACCTTC CASSLSGQGHIYGYTF TRBV27 . TRBD1 TRBJ1-2